Listed below are T cell receptor beta chains from one sample, sequenced in a study of T cells after yellow fever vaccination. TCRdb passed the 5' RACE reads through MiXCR, listing each CDR3 protein once. Counted here are more than 90,000 distinct CDR3 sequences, roughly 8.9% occurring once; the ten biggest clones make up roughly 27%. The material sequenced was CD8+ T cells sorted from PBMCs, taken 45 days after the yellow fever booster vaccination. The receptor set was obtained from a man aged 30 to 39 who received the YFV17D yellow fever vaccine. Both conserved end residues are part of each CDR3. The D gene is left open where the match is weak. Size is omitted from some rows. Given values are once, few, many or a class for expanded clones.

v_gene,d_gene,j_gene,abundance,CDR3aa,CDR3nt
TRBV20-1,NA,TRBJ2-7,many,CSARERTPAEQYF,TGCAGTGCTAGGGAGCGGACCCCCGCCGAGCAGTACTTC
TRBV7-2,NA,TRBJ2-7,many,CASSPVGQGLSEQYF,TGTGCCAGCAGCCCGGTCGGGCAGGGCCTATCCGAGCAGTACTTC
TRBV20-1,TRBD2,TRBJ2-5,many,CSADTSGSGPETQYF,TGCAGTGCTGATACTAGCGGGAGTGGCCCGGAGACCCAGTACTTC
TRBV29-1,TRBD2,TRBJ2-3,NA,CSVPGLAGDADTQYF,TGCAGCGTTCCCGGACTAGCGGGCGACGCGGATACGCAGTATTTT
TRBV7-6,NA,TRBJ2-5,many,CASSSRGGSVSSGGETQYF,TGTGCCAGCAGCTCCCGAGGTGGAAGCGTCTCTTCTGGAGGGGAGACCCAGTACTTC
TRBV12-3/TRBV12-4,NA,TRBJ2-1,many,CASTSGGIEQFF,TGTGCCAGCACCTCTGGTGGGATTGAGCAGTTCTTC
TRBV29-1,NA,TRBJ1-1,many,CSVEGNTEAFF,TGCAGCGTTGAAGGGAACACTGAAGCTTTCTTT
TRBV7-2,NA,TRBJ2-7,many,CASSLGLGAGTYEQYF,TGTGCCAGCAGCTTAGGGCTCGGTGCGGGAACCTACGAGCAGTACTTC
TRBV12-3/TRBV12-4,NA,TRBJ2-1,many,CASSLRSSEQFF,TGTGCCAGCAGTTTAAGGAGCTCTGAGCAGTTCTTC
TRBV7-9,NA,TRBJ1-5,many,CASSLGHQPQHF,TGTGCCAGCAGCTTAGGTCATCAGCCCCAGCATTTT
TRBV12-3/TRBV12-4,NA,TRBJ1-4,many,CASSESWATNEKLFF,TGTGCCAGCAGTGAGAGCTGGGCGACTAATGAAAAACTGTTTTTT
TRBV7-2,NA,TRBJ2-7,NA,CASSLGGSRYEQYF,TGTGCCAGCAGCTTAGGGGGTTCCCGCTACGAGCAGTACTTC
TRBV3-1,TRBD2,TRBJ2-2,few,CAINPVPGLAGVAGELFF,TGTGCCATCAATCCCGTTCCGGGACTAGCGGGAGTCGCCGGGGAGCTGTTTTTT
TRBV12-3/TRBV12-4,NA,TRBJ1-1,few,CASSFGGGGTEAFF,TGTGCCAGCAGTTTCGGCGGGGGTGGCACTGAAGCTTTCTTT
TRBV21-1,NA,TRBJ2-2,few,CASIPGTSENTGELFF,TGTGCCAGCATACCCGGGACTAGCGAGAACACCGGGGAGCTGTTTTTT
TRBV3-1,TRBD2,TRBJ2-5,NA,CASSQEVRTSGWRETQYF,TGTGCCAGCAGCCAAGAAGTCAGGACTAGCGGGTGGAGGGAGACCCAGTACTTC
TRBV12-3/TRBV12-4,TRBD2,TRBJ2-5,few,CASRASGSETQYF,TGTGCCAGCAGGGCTAGCGGGAGTGAGACCCAGTACTTC
TRBV29-1,NA,TRBJ2-1,many,CSVATGSNEQFF,TGCAGCGTAGCTACAGGGTCCAATGAGCAGTTCTTC
TRBV5-1,TRBD2,TRBJ2-1,few,CASSSVSGSLTDEQFF,TGCGCCAGCAGCTCAGTAAGCGGGAGTTTAACGGATGAGCAGTTCTTC
TRBV24-1,NA,TRBJ2-2,many,CATSDLHTEGTGELFF,TGTGCCACCAGTGATTTGCACACCGAGGGCACCGGGGAGCTGTTTTTT
TRBV29-1,NA,TRBJ2-2,many,CSVERENTGELFF,TGCAGCGTTGAGCGAGAAAACACCGGGGAGCTGTTTTTT
TRBV11-2,TRBD2,TRBJ2-7,many,CASSLDPSGRAAEQYF,TGTGCCAGCAGCTTAGATCCCAGCGGGAGGGCCGCCGAGCAGTACTTC
TRBV15,TRBD1,TRBJ2-5,many,CATSRGQDTQETQYF,TGTGCCACCAGCAGGGGACAGGATACACAAGAGACCCAGTACTTC
TRBV29-1,TRBD2,TRBJ2-1,many,CSVELAGVPSYNEQFF,TGCAGCGTTGAGCTAGCGGGAGTGCCCTCCTACAATGAGCAGTTCTTC
TRBV5-8,TRBD1,TRBJ2-1,few,CASSLGTGAGDEQFF,TGTGCCAGCAGCTTGGGGACAGGGGCAGGCGATGAGCAGTTCTTC
TRBV4-2,NA,TRBJ2-2,few,CASSPFLTLTGELFF,TGTGCCAGCAGCCCTTTCCTCACCCTTACCGGGGAGCTGTTTTTT
TRBV3-1,NA,TRBJ2-1,many,CASSREGLLSYNEQFF,TGTGCCAGCAGTCGAGAGGGACTCCTCTCCTACAATGAGCAGTTCTTC
TRBV12-5,TRBD2,TRBJ2-1,NA,CASAPGLAGDNEQFF,TGTGCTAGTGCCCCAGGACTAGCGGGGGACAATGAGCAGTTCTTC